The 31 T cell receptor beta chains in this list originate from one sample, sequenced in a study of breast tumors, draining lymph nodes, adjacent tissues. Samples came from axillary lymph nodes draining the breast cancer. In TCRdb, the multiplex PCR reads were re-called with MiXCR into one record per CDR3 protein. This repertoire shows over 200,000 distinct CDR3 sequences, roughly a third found once; its top ten account for about 3.3%. The source material was axillary lymph node tissue. Every receptor here comes from a female donor with breast cancer. Some clones in this sample may be carry-over from other donors' samples.

This clonotype came up many times. The chain joins TRBV11-2 to TRBJ1-3, with 7 bases identical to TRBD1. Trimming removed 6 bases from V and 3 bases from J; junction bases left unmatched: 8. CDR1 and CDR2 from the germline V gene are SGHAT and FQNNGV. The CDR3 has 15 amino acids. CDR3 sequence reads: CASRSDRAHGNTIYF. CDR3 sequence (DNA): TGTGCCAGCAGATCCGACAGGGCCCATGGAAACACCATATATTTT.

This clonotype showed up many times. This chain uses TRBV7-2 with TRBJ2-7; 7 bases are a match to TRBD2. Germline trimming cut 1 base from V and 3 bases from J; bases unmatched to any gene: 6. The CDR3 is made up of 15 amino acids. Germline lookup yields CDR1 SGHTA and CDR2 FQGNSA. CDR3 sequence: CASSLGASGVYEQYF. DNA of the CDR3: TGTGCCAGCAGCTTAGGGGCAAGCGGGGTCTACGAGCAGTACTTC.

The V call is TRBV11-2, the J call TRBJ2-4; no firm D call. The CDR3 has 16 residues. CDR1 SGHAT and CDR2 FQNNGV come from the germline V gene. With 1 base removed from V and 0 bases from J, the gap between germline ends came to 10 bases. CDR3 in amino acids: CASSLGTSVAKNIQYF. As DNA, the CDR3 is TGTGCCAGCAGCTTAGGGACCAGTGTAGCCAAAAACATTCAGTACTTC.

The genes are TRBV25-1 and TRBJ2-1, with 10 nucleotides matching TRBD1. The CDR3 length is 17 residues. Trimming took 3 bases from V and 5 from J; bases not matched to a gene: 10. The germline V gene encodes CDR1 MGHDK and CDR2 SYGVNS. CDR3 nucleotides: TGTGCCAGCAGTGACCTGGGACAGGGGCGGCTGAACAATGAGCAGTTCTTC. It translates to CASSDLGQGRLNNEQFF.

In this sample, this clonotype turned up a few times. This clone may be a read error of a much larger clone one base away. The CDR3 protein is CASSIRAGANVLTF. CDR3 sequence (DNA): TGTGCCAGCAGTATCAGGGCTGGGGCCAACGTCCTGACTTTC. This sequence joins TRBV12-3 or TRBV12-4 and TRBJ2-6; D possibly corresponds to TRBD1 (5 bases). The CDR3 runs to 14 residues. V lost 5 bases and J 2 bases, leaving 7 bases between the germline ends.

This clonotype was observed many times. The chain uses TRBV6-6 and TRBJ2-7, with TRBD2 identical over 14 bases. The CDR3 consists of 16 residues. The J segment lost 4 bases and the V segment lost 5 bases, leaving 7 bases of the junction unmatched. Germline V gene data show CDR1 as MNHNY and CDR2 as SVGAGI (reference sequence). The CDR3 loop is CASSRLAGGSEYEQYF. DNA of the CDR3: TGTGCCAGCAGTCGACTAGCGGGAGGGTCGGAGTACGAGCAGTACTTC.

Only a few counts were recorded for this clonotype. The rearrangement uses TRBV6-5 and TRBJ1-2; D not certain. CDR1 is MNHEY, CDR2 SVGAGI, per germline. Trimming took 5 bases from V and 6 from J, leaving 13 bases between them. The CDR3 has 13 residues. This CDR3 reads CASSHTRTDGYTF. CDR3 nucleotides: TGTGCCAGCAGTCATACCAGGACCGATGGCTACACCTTC.

With regard to this clonotype: An end of the junction does not agree with germline; a read error may underlie this. V is TRBV7-9 and J is TRBJ1-6, with 10 nucleotides matching TRBD1. There are 18 residues in the CDR3. Germline CDR1 and CDR2: SEHNR and FQNEAQ (reference sequence). The CDR3 region has the DNA TGTGCCAGCAGCTTACCGGGACAGGGGAGCTCCTATAATCCACCCCTCCACTTT. Its protein is CASSLPGQGSSYNPPLHF.

There are many counts of this clonotype. The V and J genes are TRBV24-1 and TRBJ1-5, with D maybe TRBD1 (6 bases). This CDR3 contains 15 residues. Germline lookup yields CDR1 KGHDR and CDR2 SFDVKD. V shed 3 bases and J shed 3 bases, with 11 bases lying between them. CDR3 sequence: CATSDGRGDNQPQHF. The CDR3 DNA is TGTGCCACCAGTGATGGAAGGGGGGACAATCAGCCCCAGCATTTT.

The sample holds many counts of this clonotype. The chain joins TRBV7-3 to TRBJ2-2; D might be TRBD1 (6 bases). The germline gives CDR1 SGHTA, CDR2 FQGTGA. V lost 5 bases and J 7 bases, leaving 14 bases between the germline ends. This CDR3 is built from 14 residues. CDR3 amino acids: CASSPSGDHGELFF. CDR3 in DNA: TGTGCCAGCAGCCCCTCAGGGGATCACGGGGAGCTGTTTTTT. The full variable domain, completed using reference TRBV7-3 and TRBJ2-2, is GAGVSQTPSNKVTEKGKYVELRCDPISGHTALYWYRQSLGQGPEFLIYFQGTGAADDSGLPNDRFFAVRPEGSVSTLKIQRTERGDSAVYLCASSPSGDHGELFFGEGSRLTVL.

This clonotype was seen at least ten times. The chain has TRBV15 and TRBJ2-2; the D gene could be TRBD1 or TRBD2 (6 bases each). The CDR3 length is 17 residues. V lost 4 bases to trimming and J lost 0 bases, with 15 bases between them. Germline lookup yields CDR1 LNHNV and CDR2 YYDKDF (reference sequence). The CDR3 DNA is TGTGCCACCAGCAAAATCGGGGGCAGGTCGAACACCGGGGAGCTGTTTTTT. This gives the protein CATSKIGGRSNTGELFF.

The sample holds many counts of this clonotype. This sequence joins TRBV7-9 and TRBJ2-1; 8 nucleotides line up with TRBD2. The CDR3 spans 16 residues. Germline lookup yields CDR1 SEHNR and CDR2 FQNEAQ (reference sequence). V shed 0 bases and J 6 bases; nucleotides not matched to a gene: 7. The CDR3, as DNA: TGTGCCAGCAGCTTAGCGGCACTTGGGACTAGCAATGAGCAGTTCTTC. This encodes CASSLAALGTSNEQFF. Together with reference TRBV7-9 and TRBJ2-1, the CDR3 gives the full variable domain: DTGVSQNPRHKITKRGQNVTFRCDPISEHNRLYWYRQTLGQGPEFLTYFQNEAQLEKSRLLSDRFSAERPKGSFSTLEIQRTEQGDSAMYLCASSLAALGTSNEQFFGPGTRLTVL.

The chain links TRBV9 to TRBJ1-5; 8 nucleotides line up with TRBD1. The CDR3 has 16 amino acids. The V gene end was trimmed by 6 bases and the J gene end by 5 bases; junction bases not matched to a gene: 13. Germline V CDR1 and CDR2: SGDLS, YYNGEE. DNA of the CDR3: TGTGCCAGCATGCCCAATCTACCGGACAGGGATCAGCCCCAGCATTTT. Amino acid sequence: CASMPNLPDRDQPQHF.

This clonotype was picked up many times. The chain joins TRBV6-6 to TRBJ2-1; the D is unclear. The germline V gene has CDR1 MNHNY and CDR2 SVGAGI (reference sequence). The CDR3 length is 8 residues. Trimming removed 10 bases at V and 12 bases at J, with 7 bases between. The CDR3 DNA reads TGTGCCAACACCTGGCAGTTCTTC. It codes for CANTWQFF.

This clonotype was seen ten or more times. The genes are TRBV10-3 and TRBJ2-1; 7 positions agree with TRBD2. Germline V gene data show CDR1 as ENHRY and CDR2 as SYGVKD. V gave up 3 bases and J gave up 7 bases; unmatched junction bases: 9. The CDR3 has 15 amino acids. CDR3 in amino acids: CAISEEEGAGNEQFF. The CDR3 DNA reads as TGTGCCATCAGTGAAGAAGAGGGAGCGGGAAATGAGCAGTTCTTC.

On this clonotype: A much larger clone differs by one base, so this may be a read error. The gene calls are TRBV20-1 and TRBJ2-1, with D perhaps TRBD2 (6 bases). The ends were cut back, 2 bases at V and 6 bases at J, with 17 bases in the middle. Germline CDR1 is DFQATT and CDR2 is SNEGSKA (reference sequence). CDR3 size: 15 residues. CDR3 region: CSARKTGGVFNEQFF. The CDR3 bases are TGCAGTGCTAGAAAGACTGGCGGGGTCTTCAATGAGCAGTTCTTC.

This clonotype was seen at least ten times. The gene calls are TRBV7-9 and TRBJ1-5; D is unresolved. The CDR3 is made up of 12 amino acids. Germline V gene sequence: CDR1 SEHNR, CDR2 FQNEAQ (reference sequence). The germline V and J ends were trimmed by 5 bases and 5 bases, with 7 bases remaining between them. The CDR3 DNA follows: TGTGCCAGCAGCGACGGGTATCAGCCCCAGCATTTT. It is translated as CASSDGYQPQHF.

In this sample, this clonotype turned up many times. The chain couples TRBV20-1 to TRBJ1-6; 9 nucleotides line up with TRBD1. The germline gives CDR1 DFQATT, CDR2 SNEGSKA (reference sequence). V dropped 5 bases and J dropped 9; count of bases not matched to a gene: 5. The length of the CDR3 is 13 residues. Here the CDR3 DNA reads TGCAGTGCTGAGACAGGGGGTATTTCACCCCTCCACTTT. Translation: CSAETGGISPLHF.

This chain joins TRBV6-6 and TRBJ1-4; D unresolved. V was cut by 5 bases and J by 7 bases, with 14 bases left in between. The CDR3 extends over 14 amino acids. Germline CDR1 and CDR2: MNHNY and SVGAGI (reference sequence). The CDR3, as DNA: TGTGCCAGCAGTCACAAGGGCGGTCGTGAAAAACTGTTTTTT. It translates to CASSHKGGREKLFF.

The sample holds a few counts of this clonotype. This sequence joins TRBV11-3 and TRBJ2-1; 11 nucleotides line up with TRBD2. V shed 4 bases, J shed 7 bases, and the junction held 9 bases outside the gene matches. The CDR3 loop spans 16 amino acids. Germline assignment: CDR1 SGHNT and CDR2 YENEEA. CDR3 sequence (DNA): TGTGCCAGCAGCTCCCCCACTAGCGGGAGAGGAAATGAGCAGTTCTTC. Protein: CASSSPTSGRGNEQFF.

This clonotype was seen at least ten times. CDR3 in DNA: TGTGCCAGCAGCTACGGGACAGGTGGATTGGAGACCCAGTACTTC. Protein sequence: CASSYGTGGLETQYF. The chain couples TRBV7-9 to TRBJ2-5, with 8 bases fitting TRBD1. Trimming at V came to 4 bases and at J to 5 bases, leaving 9 bases not matched to a gene. Germline CDR1 and CDR2: SEHNR and FQNEAQ (reference sequence). CDR3 length equals 15 residues.

With regard to this clonotype: Germline and junction disagree at one end, which may indicate a read error. V gene TRBV10-3 combines with J gene TRBJ2-1; 11 nucleotides line up with TRBD2. Germline V lookup: CDR1 ENHRY, CDR2 SYGVKD. The CDR3 runs 16 residues. This CDR3 reads CASSVSGGAPYNEQFF. Here the CDR3 DNA reads TGTGCCAGCAGTGTTAGCGGGGGGGCTCCCTACAATGAGCAGTTCTTC.

This clonotype was seen many times. The chain has TRBV24-1 and TRBJ2-5; no clear D gene. Germline V gene data show CDR1 as KGHDR and CDR2 as SFDVKD. The CDR3 is 12 residues long. Trimming removed 4 bases from V and 2 bases from J, with 4 bases in between. The CDR3 sequence: CATSDRQETQYF. CDR3 DNA: TGTGCCACCAGTGACCGACAAGAGACCCAGTACTTC.

Ten or more counts support this clonotype. The V gene is TRBV19, the J gene TRBJ1-3; perhaps TRBD1 as D (5 bases). The length of the CDR3 is 15 residues. CDR1 LNHDA and CDR2 SQIVND come from the germline V gene (reference sequence). The V end lost 3 bases, the J end lost 0 bases, and 9 bases lay between the germline ends. The CDR3 DNA sequence: TGTGCCAGTAGTATTGGGACCCACTCTGGAAACACCATATATTTT. Translating it yields CASSIGTHSGNTIYF.

This clonotype was detected only a few times. V is TRBV10-3 and J is TRBJ1-1, with D unresolved. The V end lost 4 bases, the J end lost 2 bases, and 5 bases lay between the germline ends. Germline V CDR1 and CDR2: ENHRY, SYGVKD. CDR3 length: 12 residues. The CDR3 spells CAISGTNTEAFF. CDR3 DNA sequence: TGTGCCATCAGTGGTACTAACACTGAAGCTTTCTTT.

The sample holds many counts of this clonotype. The rearrangement links TRBV7-2 to TRBJ2-7, with 9 nucleotides matching TRBD1. V dropped 1 base and J dropped 0; count of bases not matched to a gene: 7. Germline assignment: CDR1 SGHTA and CDR2 FQGNSA. CDR3 size: 17 residues. CDR3 DNA sequence: TGTGCCAGCAGCTTAGTTACTACAGGGGGCGCCTCCTACGAGCAGTACTTC. This gives the protein CASSLVTTGGASYEQYF.

The rearrangement links TRBV19 to TRBJ1-1; D not certain. CDR3 size: 13 residues. Germline-derived CDR1 and CDR2 are LNHDA and SQIVND (reference sequence). Trimming took 3 bases from V and 3 from J, leaving 8 bases between them. CDR3 sequence: CASSIQRDTEAFF. The CDR3 bases are TGTGCCAGTAGTATCCAGAGAGACACTGAAGCTTTCTTT.

The V call is TRBV20-1, the J call TRBJ1-5; the D gene is possibly TRBD1 (6 bases). CDR1 DFQATT and CDR2 SNEGSKA come from the germline V gene (reference sequence). CDR3 length: 14 amino acids. V dropped 4 bases and J dropped 3 bases, with 13 bases sitting between them. This chain's CDR3 is CSAMAGVLNQPQHF. The CDR3 coding sequence is TGCAGTGCTATGGCAGGGGTGCTCAATCAGCCCCAGCATTTT.

Regarding this clonotype: Since a much larger clone is just one base distant, this may be a read error. The V and J genes are TRBV2 and TRBJ2-7, with a possible D match to TRBD2 (6 bases). Germline values: CDR1 SNHLY, CDR2 FYNNEI. This CDR3 is 15 amino acids long. V was pared by 1 base and J by 4 bases, with 14 bases between. This chain's CDR3 is CASSEGTGGIYEQYF. Here the CDR3 DNA reads TGTGCCAGCAGTGAAGGGACTGGCGGGATTTACGAGCAGTACTTC.

The rearrangement uses TRBV12-3 or TRBV12-4 and TRBJ1-5; 8 nucleotides agree with TRBD1. Trimming removed 3 bases from V and 3 bases from J; junction bases left unmatched: 4. The CDR3 has 15 residues. The CDR3, as DNA: TGTGCCAGCAGTTTCGGGACAGGTCCCAATCAGCCCCAGCATTTT. Its protein product is CASSFGTGPNQPQHF.

Many counts were recorded for this clonotype. V gene TRBV5-1 combines with J gene TRBJ2-1, with D possibly being TRBD2 (5 bases). The CDR3 is made up of 15 amino acids. V lost 3 bases to trimming and J lost 7 bases, with 17 bases between them. CDR1 SGHRS and CDR2 YFSETQ come from the germline V gene. The CDR3 here is CASSYSPRSGNEQFF. The CDR3 coding sequence is TGCGCCAGCAGCTACTCCCCCCGTTCGGGAAATGAGCAGTTCTTC.